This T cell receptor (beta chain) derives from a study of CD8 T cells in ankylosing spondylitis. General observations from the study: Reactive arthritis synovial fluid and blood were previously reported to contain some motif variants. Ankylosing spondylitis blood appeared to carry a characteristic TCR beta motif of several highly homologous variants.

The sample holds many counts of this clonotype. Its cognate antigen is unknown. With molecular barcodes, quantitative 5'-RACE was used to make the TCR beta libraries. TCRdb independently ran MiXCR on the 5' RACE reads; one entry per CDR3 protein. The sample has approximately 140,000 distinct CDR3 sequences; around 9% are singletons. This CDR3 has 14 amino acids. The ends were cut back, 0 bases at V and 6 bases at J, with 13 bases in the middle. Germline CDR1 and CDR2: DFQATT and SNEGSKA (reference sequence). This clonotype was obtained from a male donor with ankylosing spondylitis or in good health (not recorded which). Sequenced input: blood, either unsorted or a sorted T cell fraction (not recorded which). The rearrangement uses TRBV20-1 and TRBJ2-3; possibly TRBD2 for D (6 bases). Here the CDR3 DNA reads TGCAGTGCTAGAGATGCGGGGAGAGGGGATACGCAGTATTTT. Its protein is CSARDAGRGDTQYF.